The 30 T cell receptor beta chains below were found in one sample sequenced in a study of cytomegalovirus exposure and HLA in healthy donors. The study ran its PCR with 60 Vbeta and 13 Jbeta primers. The repertoire was sequenced with immunoSEQ multiplex PCR; TCRdb's copy has only in-frame clones and lacks some. This table holds about 100,000 clones, 81% found once. What was sequenced was PBMCs. The receptors originated from a man under 40 in good health and CMV-seronegative.

V is TRBV2 and J is TRBJ2-1, with 10 bases matching TRBD1. The CDR3 contains 14 residues. V was pared by 7 bases and J by 4 bases, with 4 bases of the junction left unmatched. The germline gives CDR1 SNHLY, CDR2 FYNNEI. As DNA, the CDR3 is TGTGCCAGCACTTGGGGACAGGGGTACAATGAGCAGTTCTTC. It codes for CASTWGQGYNEQFF.

This sequence joins TRBV6-5 and TRBJ1-1; tentative D call: TRBD1 (6 bases). This CDR3 is built from 14 residues. V shed 9 bases and J shed 1 base, with 15 bases lying between them. Germline CDR1 MNHEY, CDR2 SVGAGI. The CDR3 sequence is CASARGTGNTEAFF. The CDR3 DNA is TGTGCCAGTGCCAGGGGAACCGGGAACACTGAAGCTTTCTTT.

The chain uses TRBV6-5 and TRBJ1-3; TRBD1 agrees at 10 bases. CDR3 length equals 14 residues. The ends lost 2 bases at V and 8 bases at J; junction bases unmatched: 3. CDR1 MNHEY and CDR2 SVGAGI come from the germline V gene. The DNA for the CDR3 is TGTGCCAGCAGTTACCGGGACAGGGGCTACACCATATATTTT. Encoded protein: CASSYRDRGYTIYF.

This clone turned up a few times. The rearrangement uses TRBV28 and TRBJ2-3; D is possibly TRBD2 (6 bases). Trimming cost V 5 bases and J 4 bases, with 16 bases left between them. Germline V gives CDR1 MDHEN, CDR2 SYDVKM. The CDR3 is 15 residues long. DNA of the CDR3: TGTGCCAGCAGTCCTAGCGATACGGTCCCAGATACGCAGTATTTT. Translation: CASSPSDTVPDTQYF.

V gene TRBV9 combines with J gene TRBJ1-3; D is unclear. Germline V lookup: CDR1 SGDLS, CDR2 YYNGEE. Trimming removed 3 bases at V and 0 bases at J, with 10 bases between. The CDR3 loop spans 15 amino acids. DNA for the CDR3: TGTGCCAGCAGCGCTACTCACCCCTCTGGAAACACCATATATTTT. Protein: CASSATHPSGNTIYF.

This rearrangement joins TRBV10-1 to TRBJ2-3, with TRBD2 identical over 10 bases. Germline values: CDR1 WNHNN, CDR2 SYGVQD (reference sequence). The V segment lost 8 bases and the J segment 3 bases; nucleotides outside the gene matches: 5. CDR3 size: 14 residues. CDR3 amino acids: CASDGGLATDTQYF. CDR3 DNA: TGCGCCAGCGACGGGGGACTAGCGACAGATACGCAGTATTTT.

This clone was seen a handful of times. The chain recombines TRBV6-1 with TRBJ1-3; possibly TRBD1 for D (6 bases). Germline values: CDR1 MNHNS, CDR2 SASEGT. The V gene lost 0 bases and the J gene lost 4 bases, with 10 bases spanning the gap. This CDR3 is built from 15 residues. CDR3 amino acids: CASSEAIGGGNTIYF. The CDR3 DNA sequence: TGTGCCAGCAGTGAAGCTATAGGGGGAGGAAACACCATATATTTT.

V usage is TRBV4-1 and J usage is TRBJ2-3, with 8 bases fitting TRBD2. Germline CDR1 is MGHRA and CDR2 is YSYEKL. Trimming took 3 bases from V and 4 from J; bases not matched to a gene: 9. The CDR3 length is 16 residues. The CDR3 region is CASSQARGGAADTQYF. The CDR3 bases are TGCGCCAGCAGCCAGGCCCGGGGGGGCGCCGCAGATACGCAGTATTTT.

The chain recombines TRBV9 with TRBJ2-3; tentatively, D is TRBD2 (5 bases). Trimming took 4 bases from V and 5 from J, leaving 14 bases between them. CDR1 is SGDLS, CDR2 YYNGEE, per germline. This CDR3 comprises 14 residues. Here the CDR3 DNA reads TGTGCCAGCAGCCCTGTGGCCCGGGGAGATACGCAGTATTTT. It yields the protein CASSPVARGDTQYF.

This chain joins TRBV2 and TRBJ2-5, with D maybe TRBD2 (6 bases). Germline V lookup: CDR1 SNHLY, CDR2 FYNNEI. Trimming cost V 4 bases and J 5 bases, with 14 bases left between them. The CDR3 totals 14 residues. Here the CDR3 DNA reads TGTGCCAGCAGTGCGTCGGCTGGGGGGGAGACCCAGTACTTC. Protein product: CASSASAGGETQYF.

V and J are TRBV13 and TRBJ2-6, with 7 bases identical to TRBD1. The length of the CDR3 is 18 residues. Germline values: CDR1 PRHDT, CDR2 FYEKMQ (reference sequence). V lost 5 bases and J lost 0; bases outside the gene matches: 10. The CDR3 DNA reads as TGTGCCAGCAGCCATACAGGGGACGGACTCTCTGGGGCCAACGTCCTGACTTTC. Amino acids: CASSHTGDGLSGANVLTF. The variable domain in full, completed from reference TRBV13 and TRBJ2-6, reads AAGVIQSPRHLIKEKRETATLKCYPIPRHDTVYWYQQGPGQDPQFLISFYEKMQSDKGSIPDRFSAQQFSDYHSELNMSSLELGDSALYFCASSHTGDGLSGANVLTFGAGSRLTVL.

V gene TRBV9 combines with J gene TRBJ1-1; D remains unclear. Germline CDR1 SGDLS, CDR2 YYNGEE. This CDR3 comprises 15 residues. The ends were cut back, 2 bases at V and 0 bases at J, with 11 bases in the middle. CDR3 amino acids: CASSVGASMNTEAFF. CDR3 nucleotide sequence: TGTGCCAGCAGCGTCGGTGCATCCATGAACACTGAAGCTTTCTTT.

This clone has only a few counts. J is TRBJ1-5 and V is TRBV4-1, with 8 bases aligning to TRBD1. The CDR3 has 15 amino acids. The germline V gene has CDR1 MGHRA and CDR2 YSYEKL. V lost 1 base and J lost 6; bases outside the gene matches: 5. The CDR3 sequence is CASSQGQGPPQPQHF. Written as DNA, the CDR3 is TGCGCCAGCAGCCAAGGACAGGGGCCACCTCAGCCCCAGCATTTT.

V and J are TRBV28 and TRBJ2-1; 11 nucleotides align to TRBD1. V shed 4 bases, J shed 6 bases, and the junction held 5 bases outside the gene matches. In germline, CDR1 is MDHEN, CDR2 SYDVKM. The CDR3 is 15 residues long. CDR3 in DNA: TGTGCCAGCAGTTCGGGACAGGGGGACGTCAATGAGCAGTTCTTC. Amino acids: CASSSGQGDVNEQFF.

Worth noting for this clone: Different DNA sequences within this sample yield the same CDR3. The V and J genes are TRBV6-1 and TRBJ1-2, with 7 bases fitting TRBD1. The germline CDR1 and CDR2 sequences are MNHNS and SASEGT. This CDR3 spans 12 amino acids. The V segment lost 7 bases and the J segment 4 bases; nucleotides outside the gene matches: 3. In DNA, the CDR3 is TGTGCCAGCATCGGGACAGTCTATGGCTACACCTTC. Its translation: CASIGTVYGYTF.

The chain joins TRBV19 to TRBJ2-7; 9 nucleotides line up with TRBD1. This CDR3 contains 13 residues. The V gene end was trimmed by 6 bases and the J gene end by 4 bases; junction bases not matched to a gene: 4. Germline CDR1 is LNHDA and CDR2 is SQIVND (reference sequence). CDR3 DNA: TGTGCCAGTAGCTTCGGACAGGGGTACGAGCAGTACTTC. This encodes CASSFGQGYEQYF.

The chain recombines TRBV6-1 with TRBJ2-7; a possible D gene is TRBD2 (6 bases). Deletions cut 0 bases from V and 4 bases from J, with 10 bases between. The CDR3 has 14 amino acids. Germline CDR1 reads MNHNS; CDR2 reads SASEGT. CDR3 sequence: CASSEAPREYEQYF. CDR3 nucleotide sequence: TGTGCCAGCAGTGAAGCGCCCCGGGAGTACGAGCAGTACTTC.

V is TRBV5-1 and J is TRBJ2-4; TRBD2 aligns across 10 bases. V shed 4 bases, J shed 7 bases, and the junction held 5 bases outside the gene matches. Germline loops: CDR1 SGHRS, CDR2 YFSETQ. The CDR3 is made up of 14 amino acids. CDR3 sequence (DNA): TGCGCCAGCAGCCCAACTAGCGGGGATAACATTCAGTACTTC. Translation gives CASSPTSGDNIQYF.

The chain employs TRBV15 and TRBJ1-6, with D uncertain. Trimming pared 5 bases from V and 7 bases from J, leaving 15 bases between. This CDR3 contains 15 residues. CDR1 and CDR2 (germline): LNHNV, YYDKDF (reference sequence). CDR3 DNA: TGTGCCACCAGCCCCCGGCGGGATTCAAATTCACCCCTCCACTTT. Protein product: CATSPRRDSNSPLHF.

The chain carries TRBV7-9 and TRBJ2-2, with D perhaps matching TRBD1 (5 bases). The CDR3 has 16 amino acids. CDR1 and CDR2 from the germline V gene are SEHNR and FQNEAQ (reference sequence). Between the trimmed V and J ends, which lost 1 base and 6 bases, there was a span of 15 bases. CDR3 in DNA: TGTGCCAGCAGCTTAGGGCAGGGCTCCCCCGCCGGGGAGCTGTTTTTT. This encodes CASSLGQGSPAGELFF.

The V call is TRBV9, the J call TRBJ2-7; no clear D. The length of the CDR3 is 15 residues. Per germline, CDR1 SGDLS and CDR2 YYNGEE. Trimming cost V 0 bases and J 6 bases, with 16 bases left between them. CDR3 amino acids: CASSVEEQPFAEQYF. The CDR3 DNA reads TGTGCCAGCAGCGTAGAAGAACAGCCCTTCGCCGAGCAGTACTTC.

The chain joins TRBV11-2 to TRBJ2-1, with D possibly being TRBD1 (6 bases). Per the germline V gene, CDR1 is SGHAT and CDR2 is FQNNGV. V dropped 1 base and J dropped 0 bases, with 16 bases sitting between them. This CDR3 is built from 18 residues. CDR3 sequence reads: CASSLATIRGSSYNEQFF. The CDR3 nucleotides read TGTGCCAGCAGCTTAGCTACAATCAGGGGTAGCTCCTACAATGAGCAGTTCTTC.

This clone was seen many times. The rearrangement joins TRBV6-5 to TRBJ1-1, with D perhaps matching TRBD1 (5 bases). The germline V gene encodes CDR1 MNHEY and CDR2 SVGAGI. The CDR3 has 12 residues. Trimming took 6 bases from V and 11 from J, leaving 16 bases between them. CDR3 nucleotide sequence: TGTGCCAGCAGCGGTGACCTTGCAGGGGCTTTCTTT. Its protein product is CASSGDLAGAFF.

The chain carries TRBV5-1 and TRBJ2-5, with 9 nucleotides matching TRBD2. V shed 3 bases and J 5 bases; nucleotides not matched to a gene: 8. From germline, CDR1 is SGHRS and CDR2 YFSETQ. The length of the CDR3 is 15 residues. CDR3 loop: CASSYPSGAGETQYF. The CDR3 nucleotides are TGCGCCAGCAGCTATCCTAGCGGGGCTGGGGAGACCCAGTACTTC.

This clone was recorded once. The rearrangement joins TRBV19 to TRBJ1-2; 7 bases map to TRBD1. CDR1 is LNHDA and CDR2 is SQIVND in the germline V gene (reference sequence). The ends lost 3 bases at V and 4 bases at J; junction bases unmatched: 5. This CDR3 is built from 14 residues. The CDR3 nucleotides are TGTGCCAGTAGTATGTCAGGGGGGATCTATGGCTACACCTTC. Its protein is CASSMSGGIYGYTF.

Of note for this clone: The junction departs from the called germline gene at one end, perhaps through a read error. This chain connects TRBV29-1 to TRBJ1-1; D remains ambiguous. This CDR3 has 13 residues. CDR1 is SQVTM, CDR2 ANQGSEA, per germline. CDR3 DNA: TGCAGCGCCCCTGCCCCGGGAAACACTGGAGCTTTCTTT. Translating gives CSAPAPGNTGAFF.

The CDR3 protein is CASSLNSGTGELFF. In nucleotides, the CDR3 is TGCGCCAGCAGCTTGAACAGCGGCACCGGGGAGCTGTTTTTT. The gene calls are TRBV5-1 and TRBJ2-2, with D maybe TRBD2 (5 bases). Trimming took off 1 base at V and 4 bases at J, with 8 bases between the two ends. Germline V gene data show CDR1 as SGHRS and CDR2 as YFSETQ. The CDR3 totals 14 residues.

This clone showed up just a few times. The chain links TRBV9 to TRBJ2-3; a possible D gene is TRBD2 (7 bases). This CDR3 contains 15 residues. In germline, CDR1 is SGDLS, CDR2 YYNGEE. Deletions cut 1 base from V and 4 bases from J, with 13 bases between. CDR3 nucleotide sequence: TGTGCCAGCAGCGTAACGGGGGGCCGCTCAGATACGCAGTATTTT. This codes for CASSVTGGRSDTQYF. The full variable domain, rest sourced from reference TRBV9 and TRBJ2-3, is DSGVTQTPKHLITATGQRVTLRCSPRSGDLSVYWYQQSLDQGLQFLIQYYNGEERAKGNILERFSAQQFPDLHSELNLSSLELGDSALYFCASSVTGGRSDTQYFGPGTRLTVL.

The table lists this clone with a few counts. The genes are TRBV2 and TRBJ2-7; 14 bases map to TRBD2. Germline trimming cut 7 bases from V and 5 bases from J; bases unmatched to any gene: 10. CDR1 is SNHLY, CDR2 FYNNEI, per germline. The CDR3 length is 16 residues. The CDR3 region has the DNA TGTGCCAGCATCCCGGGACTAGCGGGAGTCGGCGACGAGCAGTACTTC. This sequence encodes CASIPGLAGVGDEQYF.

The gene calls are TRBV11-2 and TRBJ2-5; D perhaps matches TRBD1 (6 bases). V lost 5 bases and J 9 bases, leaving 19 bases between the germline ends. Per germline, CDR1 SGHAT and CDR2 FQNNGV. This CDR3 is 14 amino acids long. The DNA for the CDR3 is TGTGCCAGCAGCGTAGGGTACAGGGAAGGGGCCCAGTACTTC. Its translation: CASSVGYREGAQYF.